The entry that follows covers one TCR beta chain sequence. Using immunoSEQ multiplex PCR, the repertoire was profiled, and TCRdb retains in-frame clones only, with some absent. Of some 68,000 clones in the sample, about 87% were seen once. V lost 6 bases and J lost 4; bases outside the gene matches: 4. CDR1 and CDR2 from the germline V gene are MNHNS and SASEGT. The CDR3 has 14 amino acids. The record originates from a study of OX40 agonist ivuxolimab in advanced cancers. Study overall: Patients were treated with ivuxolimab, an agonistic anti-OX40 (CD134) antibody.

The chain employs TRBV6-1 and TRBJ2-1, with TRBD1 matching over 9 bases. The clonotype was recovered from an adult with an advanced solid tumor such as melanoma, head and neck, liver or kidney cancer. The material sequenced was CD4+ or CD8+ T cells sorted from blood, taken in a trial of the OX40 agonist ivuxolimab. The DNA of the CDR3 is TGTGCCAGCAGACCCGGGACAGGGTACAATGAGCAGTTCTTC. Translation gives CASRPGTGYNEQFF.